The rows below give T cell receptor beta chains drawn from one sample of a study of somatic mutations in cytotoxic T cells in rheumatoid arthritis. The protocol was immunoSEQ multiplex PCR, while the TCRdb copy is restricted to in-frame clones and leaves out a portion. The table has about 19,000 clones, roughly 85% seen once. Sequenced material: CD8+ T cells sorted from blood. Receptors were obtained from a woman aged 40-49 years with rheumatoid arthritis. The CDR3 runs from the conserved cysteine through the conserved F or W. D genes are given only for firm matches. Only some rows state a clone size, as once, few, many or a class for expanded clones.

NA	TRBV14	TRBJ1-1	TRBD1	TGTGCCAGCAGCCCCCAGGGGGCTGGGGCTTTCTTT	CASSPQGAGAFF
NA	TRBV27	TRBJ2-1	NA	TGTGCCAGCAGTTTACAGTCCTACAATGAGCAGTTCTTC	CASSLQSYNEQFF
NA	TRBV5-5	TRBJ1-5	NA	TGTGCCAGCAGCTTGGATATGGGAGTGGGTCAGCCCCAGCATTTT	CASSLDMGVGQPQHF
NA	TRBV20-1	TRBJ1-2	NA	TGCAGTATCCAGGGGAACTATGGCTACACCTTC	CSIQGNYGYTF
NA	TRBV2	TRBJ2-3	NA	TGTGCCAGCATAAGGGAGACTTTGGATATCGCAGATACGCAGTATTTT	CASIRETLDIADTQYF
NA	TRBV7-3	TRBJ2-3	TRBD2	TGTGCCAGCAGCCTACCGACTAGCGGCACAGATACGCAGTATTTT	CASSLPTSGTDTQYF
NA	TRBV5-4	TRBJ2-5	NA	TGTGCCAGCAGCCTACGGACAGACAATCAAGAGACCCAGTACTTC	CASSLRTDNQETQYF
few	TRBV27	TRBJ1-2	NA	TGTGCCACCGGCTATGCCACTAATGGCTACACCTTC	CATGYATNGYTF
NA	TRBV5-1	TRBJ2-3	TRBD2	TGCGCCAGCAGCCCCGGACTAGCGGGGATCACAGATACGCAGTATTTT	CASSPGLAGITDTQYF
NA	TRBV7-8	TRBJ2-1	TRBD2	TGTGCCAGCAGCTTAGCGCAGGATAGCGGGAGGGCGGGGTCCTACAATGAGCAGTTCTTC	CASSLAQDSGRAGSYNEQFF
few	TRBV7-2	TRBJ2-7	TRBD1	TGTGCCAGCAGCTTAGGCAGGGACAGCTACGAGCAGTACTTC	CASSLGRDSYEQYF
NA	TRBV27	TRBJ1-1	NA	TGTGCCAGCAGTTTTGTGGGGGCGCGGACTGAAGCTTTCTTT	CASSFVGARTEAFF
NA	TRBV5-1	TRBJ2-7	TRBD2	TGCGCCAGCAGCCCCCCTCTAGCGGGGGGCCCCGTCTACGAGCAGTACTTC	CASSPPLAGGPVYEQYF
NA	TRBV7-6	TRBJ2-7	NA	TGTGCCAGCAGCTTCGGGGGTGGGGGCTCCTACGAGCAGTACTTC	CASSFGGGGSYEQYF
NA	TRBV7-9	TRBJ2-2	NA	TGTGCCAGCAGCGTGGAGCGATCCACCGGGGAGCTGTTTTTT	CASSVERSTGELFF
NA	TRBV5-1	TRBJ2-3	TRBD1	TGCGCCAGCAGCGGCGGACAGGGGGTAGGAGATACGCAGTATTTT	CASSGGQGVGDTQYF
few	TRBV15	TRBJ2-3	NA	TGTGCCACCAGCAGGGAGTCGGGGGGCACAGATACGCAGTATTTT	CATSRESGGTDTQYF
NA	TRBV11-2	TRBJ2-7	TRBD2	TGTGCCAGCACCGTGGCGGGGGGAAGGGAGCAGTACTTC	CASTVAGGREQYF
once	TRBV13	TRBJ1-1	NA	TGTGCCAGCAGCTCCTCAGGGCGATGGGACACTGAAGCTTTCTTT	CASSSSGRWDTEAFF
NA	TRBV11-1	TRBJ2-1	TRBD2	TGTGCCAGCAGCTTAGATAGGGGGACTAGCTGGGATGAGCAGTTCTTC	CASSLDRGTSWDEQFF
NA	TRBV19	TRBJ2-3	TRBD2	TGTGCCAGTAGTATAGTAGCGGGAGGCCGGGCGGGCACAGATACGCAGTATTTT	CASSIVAGGRAGTDTQYF
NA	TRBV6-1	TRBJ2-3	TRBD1	TGTGCCAGCAGTGAACTCCCACAGGGGGCCGTCACAGATACGCAGTATTTT	CASSELPQGAVTDTQYF
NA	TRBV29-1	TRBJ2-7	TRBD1	TGCAGCGCAAGGACAGGGGACACCTACGAGCAGTACTTC	CSARTGDTYEQYF
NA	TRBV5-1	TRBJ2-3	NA	TGCGCCAGCAGCTTGGCCGGAACACGGGGGGATACGCAGTATTTT	CASSLAGTRGDTQYF
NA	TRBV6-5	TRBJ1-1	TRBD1	TGTGCCAGCAGTTACTCTATGCAGGGGGACGCTGAAGCTTTCTTT	CASSYSMQGDAEAFF
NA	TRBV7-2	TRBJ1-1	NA	TGTGCCAGCAGGTCCTGGGGGGGGGACACTGAAGCTTTCTTT	CASRSWGGDTEAFF
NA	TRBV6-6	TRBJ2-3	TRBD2	TGTGCCAGCAGCCCTCGGGGACTAGTCGGAGATACGCAGTATTTT	CASSPRGLVGDTQYF
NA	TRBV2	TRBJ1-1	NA	TGTGCCAGCAGTGAAGGGTCAGTTGAAGCTTTCTTT	CASSEGSVEAFF
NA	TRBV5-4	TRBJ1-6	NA	TGTGCCAGCAGCTTGGGGGGCGTTTCACCCCTCCACTTT	CASSLGGVSPLHF
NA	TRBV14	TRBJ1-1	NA	TGTGCCAGCAGCTGGGAGGACACTGAAGCTTTCTTT	CASSWEDTEAFF
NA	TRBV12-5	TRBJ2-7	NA	TGTGCTAGTGCATGGGGCAGCTCCTACGAGCAGTACTTC	CASAWGSSYEQYF
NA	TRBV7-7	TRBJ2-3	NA	TGTGCCAGCAGCCTAACCAGGGTGGATACGCAGTATTTT	CASSLTRVDTQYF
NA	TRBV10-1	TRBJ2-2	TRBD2	TGCGCCAGCAGTGGAACCACTAGCGGGGGCCCTAACACCGGGGAGCTGTTTTTT	CASSGTTSGGPNTGELFF
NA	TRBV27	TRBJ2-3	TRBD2	TGTGCCAGCAGTTTGGCGACTAGCGTAACAGATACGCAGTATTTT	CASSLATSVTDTQYF
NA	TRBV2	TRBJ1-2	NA	TGTGCCAGCCGCCGGGTGGGTTATGGCTACACCTTC	CASRRVGYGYTF
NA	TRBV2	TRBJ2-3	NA	TGTGCCACCCACGGGTCGTTTGCAGATACGCAGTATTTT	CATHGSFADTQYF
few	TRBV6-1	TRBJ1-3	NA	TGTGCCAGCTGGCCCTCAGGGGAAACTGGAAACACCATATATTTT	CASWPSGETGNTIYF
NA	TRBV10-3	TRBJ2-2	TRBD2	TGTGCCATCAGCCCCCTAGCGGGGGGCACCGGGGAGCTGTTTTTT	CAISPLAGGTGELFF
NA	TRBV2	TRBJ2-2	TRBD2	TGTGCCAGCAGTGTTTTGCGGGAGGGAGACACCGGGGAGCTGTTTTTT	CASSVLREGDTGELFF
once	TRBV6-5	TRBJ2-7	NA	TGTGCCAGCAGTTACTTATTGGGCAGGGAATGGGAGCAGTACTTC	CASSYLLGREWEQYF
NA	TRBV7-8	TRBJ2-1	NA	TGTGCCAGCAGCCCAACACAGGGACATGAGCAGTTCTTC	CASSPTQGHEQFF
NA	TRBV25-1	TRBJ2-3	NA	TGTGCCAGCAGTGAAGGGGCGGGGTTGGCAGATACGCAGTATTTT	CASSEGAGLADTQYF
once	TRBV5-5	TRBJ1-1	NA	TGTGCCAGCAGCTTGGAAGAGATGAACACTGAAGCTTTCTTT	CASSLEEMNTEAFF
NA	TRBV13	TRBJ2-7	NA	TGTGCCAGCAGCTTAGGGAGGTCCTACGAGCAGTACTTC	CASSLGRSYEQYF
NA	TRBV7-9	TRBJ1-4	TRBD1	TGTGCCAGCAGCCCGGGACAGGGGACTAATGAAAAACTGTTTTTT	CASSPGQGTNEKLFF
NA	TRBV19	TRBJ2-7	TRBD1	TGTGCCAGTAGTCCCCGGGACAGGCTGTCCTACGAGCAGTACTTC	CASSPRDRLSYEQYF
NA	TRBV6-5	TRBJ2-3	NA	TGTGCCAGCAGTCACGATCTAGCTGATACGCAGTATTTT	CASSHDLADTQYF
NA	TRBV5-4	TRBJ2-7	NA	TGTGCCAGCAGCCGGCTCGGGAACGAGCAGTACTTC	CASSRLGNEQYF
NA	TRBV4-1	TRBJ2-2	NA	TGCGCCAGCAGCCAATCATTGCCCCCCGGGACCGGGGAGCTGTTTTTT	CASSQSLPPGTGELFF
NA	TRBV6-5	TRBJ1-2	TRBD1	TGTGCCAGCAGTTACGCCCAGGGGGAAAGAGACTATGGCTACACCTTC	CASSYAQGERDYGYTF
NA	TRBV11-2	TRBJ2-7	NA	TGTGCCAGCGGCTATGGCGGCACCTACGAGCAGTACTTC	CASGYGGTYEQYF
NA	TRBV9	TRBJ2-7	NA	TGTGCCAGCAGCGTAGCGTACGGAGCCTACGAGCAGTACTTC	CASSVAYGAYEQYF
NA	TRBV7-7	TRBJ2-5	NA	TGTGCCAGCAGCCCAGGGGGGCTTCTGTACCAAGAGACCCAGTACTTC	CASSPGGLLYQETQYF
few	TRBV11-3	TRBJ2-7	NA	TGTGCCAGCAGACCTCCAGGCCTCCAGTGGGCATACGAGCAGTACTTC	CASRPPGLQWAYEQYF
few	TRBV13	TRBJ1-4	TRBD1	TGTGCCAGCAGCGCCTCCGGGACAGGGTGGGAAAAACTGTTTTTT	CASSASGTGWEKLFF